Below, 15 T cell receptor beta chains from the same sample are listed, as sequenced in a study of cytomegalovirus exposure and HLA in healthy donors. Clones were sequenced by immunoSEQ multiplex PCR, and TCRdb holds only the in-frame ones, with some missing. The table records about 68,000 clones, approximately 91% of them present only once. The sample comprised PBMCs. The receptors derive from a man aged 18 to 29 in good health and CMV-seronegative.

This chain connects TRBV14 to TRBJ2-7; D gene ambiguous. V dropped 2 bases and J dropped 3 bases, with 11 bases sitting between them. Germline-derived CDR1 and CDR2 are SGHDN and FVKESK. The length of the CDR3 is 14 residues. Here the CDR3 reads CASSQSLALYEQYF. In DNA, the CDR3 is TGTGCCAGCAGCCAATCCTTAGCTCTCTACGAGCAGTACTTC.

The rearrangement uses TRBV5-4 and TRBJ1-1; D unresolved. Germline loops: CDR1 SGHNT, CDR2 YYREEE (reference sequence). The CDR3 consists of 14 residues. The V gene lost 3 bases and the J gene lost 6 bases, with 15 bases spanning the gap. The CDR3 loop reads CASSSGRVEAEAFF. The CDR3 bases are TGTGCCAGCAGCTCCGGACGAGTGGAGGCTGAAGCTTTCTTT. Full variable domain (remainder filled in from reference TRBV5-4 and TRBJ1-1): ETGVTQSPTHLIKTRGQQVTLRCSSQSGHNTVSWYQQALGQGPQFIFQYYREEENGRGNFPPRFSGLQFPNYSSELNVNALELDDSALYLCASSSGRVEAEAFFGQGTRLTVV.

This clone was detected only once. The chain couples TRBV19 to TRBJ2-1, with D possibly being TRBD2 (5 bases). With 1 base removed from V and 3 bases from J, the gap between germline ends came to 7 bases. CDR1 and CDR2 (germline): LNHDA, SQIVND (reference sequence). CDR3 length equals 14 residues. The CDR3 loop is CASSIVEGYNEQFF. The CDR3 nucleotides read TGTGCCAGTAGTATAGTAGAGGGCTACAATGAGCAGTTCTTC.

CDR3 loop: CASSAGSGTDTQYF. The CDR3 DNA is TGTGCCAGCAGTGCGGGTAGCGGGACAGATACGCAGTATTTT. The chain couples TRBV6-4 to TRBJ2-3; TRBD2 aligns across 7 bases. Trimming took 4 bases from V and 3 from J; bases not matched to a gene: 4. This CDR3 is 14 amino acids long. Germline V gene lookup returns CDR1 MRHNA and CDR2 SNTAGT.

This chain connects TRBV7-2 to TRBJ2-3, with 11 bases aligning to TRBD1. The CDR3 loop spans 16 amino acids. J lost 6 bases, V lost 5 bases, and 10 bases had no gene match. Germline CDR1 and CDR2: SGHTA and FQGNSA. The CDR3 here is CASSPRDRGFGDTQYF. The CDR3, as DNA: TGTGCCAGCAGCCCCCGGGACAGGGGGTTCGGGGATACGCAGTATTTT.

The genes are TRBV9 and TRBJ2-3, with 7 nucleotides matching TRBD2. The germline gives CDR1 SGDLS, CDR2 YYNGEE. V dropped 3 bases and J dropped 3; count of bases not matched to a gene: 1. The CDR3 sequence is 13 residues long. The CDR3 loop reads CASSEAGTDTQYF. CDR3 nucleotides: TGTGCCAGCAGCGAAGCGGGGACAGATACGCAGTATTTT.

The V call is TRBV27, the J call TRBJ1-1, with D unclear. V lost 3 bases, J lost 5 bases, and 13 bases lay in between. The CDR3 totals 14 residues. Germline loops: CDR1 MNHEY, CDR2 SMNVEV (reference sequence). This CDR3 reads CASSLGSYRTEAFF. The CDR3 coding sequence is TGTGCCAGCAGTTTGGGCAGCTACCGAACTGAAGCTTTCTTT.

The chain joins TRBV4-1 to TRBJ1-4; D is unresolved. V shed 2 bases and J shed 8 bases, with 9 bases lying between them. This CDR3 is 13 amino acids long. In germline, CDR1 is MGHRA, CDR2 YSYEKL. In nucleotides, the CDR3 is TGCGCCAGCAGCCAATTCCGTCCGGAAAAACTGTTTTTT. This gives the protein CASSQFRPEKLFF.

This sequence joins TRBV9 and TRBJ2-6, with D tentatively TRBD1 (6 bases). Looked up from germline, CDR1 is SGDLS and CDR2 is YYNGEE. The CDR3 is 16 amino acids. With 4 bases removed from V and 0 bases from J, the gap between germline ends came to 11 bases. CDR3 protein: CASSPWDNSGANVLTF. CDR3 DNA sequence: TGTGCCAGCAGCCCCTGGGACAACTCTGGGGCCAACGTCCTGACTTTC.

This sequence joins TRBV28 and TRBJ2-1; 10 positions match TRBD2. CDR1 and CDR2 from the germline V gene are MDHEN and SYDVKM. The CDR3 contains 17 residues. The V gene end was trimmed by 5 bases and the J gene end by 1 base; junction bases not matched to a gene: 8. CDR3 sequence reads: CASSLRTSGLSYNEQFF. CDR3 nucleotides: TGTGCCAGCAGTCTGAGGACTAGCGGACTGTCCTACAATGAGCAGTTCTTC.

V and J are TRBV28 and TRBJ1-4, with unresolved D. CDR3 size: 16 residues. Deletions cut 6 bases from V and 0 bases from J, with 14 bases between. The germline V gene encodes CDR1 MDHEN and CDR2 SYDVKM. CDR3 in DNA: TGTGCCAGCAGGTCCCCCGAAGCCACAACTAATGAAAAACTGTTTTTT. It is translated as CASRSPEATTNEKLFF. Combining the CDR3 with reference TRBV28 and TRBJ1-4 gives the whole variable domain DVKVTQSSRYLVKRTGEKVFLECVQDMDHENMFWYRQDPGLGLRLIYFSYDVKMKEKGDIPEGYSVSREKKERFSLILESASTNQTSMYLCASRSPEATTNEKLFFGSGTQLSVL.

The chain carries TRBV15 and TRBJ2-3; 9 nucleotides align to TRBD1. V lost 2 bases and J lost 3; bases outside the gene matches: 3. The CDR3 has 15 residues. Germline V CDR1 and CDR2: LNHNV, YYDKDF (reference sequence). The CDR3 loop reads CATSRTGQGTDTQYF. DNA of the CDR3: TGTGCCACCAGCAGAACGGGACAGGGAACAGATACGCAGTATTTT. Full variable domain (outside the CDR3, taken from reference TRBV15 and TRBJ2-3): DAMVIQNPRYQVTQFGKPVTLSCSQTLNHNVMYWYQQKSSQAPKLLFHYYDKDFNNEADTPDNFQSRRPNTSFCFLDIRSPGLGDTAMYLCATSRTGQGTDTQYFGPGTRLTVL.

J is TRBJ1-1 and V is TRBV18, with D maybe TRBD1 (6 bases). The V gene lost 3 bases and the J gene lost 4 bases, with 15 bases spanning the gap. The length of the CDR3 is 15 residues. Germline V gene lookup returns CDR1 KGHSH and CDR2 LQKENI. The CDR3 DNA reads TGTGCCAGCTCACCCGTACTGGGGGACATCACTGAAGCTTTCTTT. The encoded protein is CASSPVLGDITEAFF.

The chain carries TRBV9 and TRBJ2-7; possible D gene TRBD2, 5 bases. Germline V gives CDR1 SGDLS, CDR2 YYNGEE. Deletions cut 0 bases from V and 6 bases from J, with 10 bases between. The length of the CDR3 is 13 residues. The CDR3 loop is CASSVAVRGEQYF. CDR3 bases: TGTGCCAGCAGCGTAGCAGTCCGGGGCGAGCAGTACTTC.

The J gene is TRBJ1-5, the V gene TRBV7-2, with D hard to call. The CDR3 spans 18 residues. Germline V gene sequence: CDR1 SGHTA, CDR2 FQGNSA. V lost 5 bases to trimming and J lost 0 bases, with 20 bases between them. CDR3 bases: TGTGCCAGCAGCCGATACAGAGGGTTTGACGATAGCAATCAGCCCCAGCATTTT. This sequence encodes CASSRYRGFDDSNQPQHF. Variable domain in full (rest from reference TRBV7-2 and TRBJ1-5): GAGVSQSPSNKVTEKGKDVELRCDPISGHTALYWYRQSLGQGLEFLIYFQGNSAPDKSGLPSDRFSAERTGGSVSTLTIQRTQQEDSAVYLCASSRYRGFDDSNQPQHFGDGTRLSIL.